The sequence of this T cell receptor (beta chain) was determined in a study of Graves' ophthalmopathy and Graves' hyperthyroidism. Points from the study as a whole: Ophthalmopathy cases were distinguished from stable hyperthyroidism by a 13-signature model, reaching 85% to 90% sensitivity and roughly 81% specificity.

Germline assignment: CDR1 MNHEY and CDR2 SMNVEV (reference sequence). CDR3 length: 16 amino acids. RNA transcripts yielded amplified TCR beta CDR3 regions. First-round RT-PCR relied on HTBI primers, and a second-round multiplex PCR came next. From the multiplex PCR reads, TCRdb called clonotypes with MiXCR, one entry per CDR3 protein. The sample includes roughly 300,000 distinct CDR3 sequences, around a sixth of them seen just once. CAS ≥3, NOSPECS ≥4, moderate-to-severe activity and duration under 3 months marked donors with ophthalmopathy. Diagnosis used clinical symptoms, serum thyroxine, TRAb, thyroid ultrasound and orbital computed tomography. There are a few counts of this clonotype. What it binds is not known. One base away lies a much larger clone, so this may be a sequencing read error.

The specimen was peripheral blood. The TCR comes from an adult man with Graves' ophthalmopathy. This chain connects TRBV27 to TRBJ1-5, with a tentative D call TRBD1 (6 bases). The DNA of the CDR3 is TGTGCCATCAGTCCGGACCGGGGGCCCAGGAATCAGCCCCAGCATTTT. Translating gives CAISPDRGPRNQPQHF.